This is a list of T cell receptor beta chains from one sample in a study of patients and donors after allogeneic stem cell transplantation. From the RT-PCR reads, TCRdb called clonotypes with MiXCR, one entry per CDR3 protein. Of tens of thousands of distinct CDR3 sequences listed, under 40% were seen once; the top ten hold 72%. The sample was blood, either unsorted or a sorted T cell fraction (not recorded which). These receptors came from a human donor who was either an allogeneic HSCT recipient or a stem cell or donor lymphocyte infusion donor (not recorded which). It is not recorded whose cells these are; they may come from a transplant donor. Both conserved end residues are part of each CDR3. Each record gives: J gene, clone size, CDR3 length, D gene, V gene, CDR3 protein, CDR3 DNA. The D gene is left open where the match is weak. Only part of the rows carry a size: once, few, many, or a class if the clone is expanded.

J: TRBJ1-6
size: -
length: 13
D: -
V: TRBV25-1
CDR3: CASNPRGNSPLHF
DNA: TGTGCCAGCAACCCCCGAGGCAATTCACCCCTCCACTTT

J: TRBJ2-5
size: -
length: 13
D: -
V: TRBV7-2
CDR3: CASSLLEGETQYF
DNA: TGTGCCAGCAGCCTACTTGAGGGAGAGACCCAGTACTTC

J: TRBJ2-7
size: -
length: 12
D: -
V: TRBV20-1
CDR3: CSAKGQNYEQYF
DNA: TGCAGTGCTAAAGGACAGAACTACGAGCAGTACTTC

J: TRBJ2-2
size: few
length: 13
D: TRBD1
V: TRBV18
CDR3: CASSATGAGELFF
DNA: TGTGCCAGCTCAGCCACAGGGGCCGGGGAGCTGTTTTTT

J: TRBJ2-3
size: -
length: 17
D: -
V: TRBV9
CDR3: CASSVGLGRTTTDTQYF
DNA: TGTGCCAGCAGCGTAGGTTTAGGGAGGACCACCACAGATACGCAGTATTTT

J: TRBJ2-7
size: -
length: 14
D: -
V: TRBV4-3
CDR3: CASSLSRGGYEQYF
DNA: TGCGCCAGCAGCCTAAGTCGAGGGGGCTACGAGCAGTACTTC

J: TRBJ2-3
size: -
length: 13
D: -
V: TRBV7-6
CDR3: CASSLTWRDTQYF
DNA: TGTGCCAGCAGCTTAACATGGAGGGATACGCAGTATTTT

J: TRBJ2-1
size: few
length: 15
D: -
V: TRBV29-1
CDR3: CSVEDGQKTYNEQFF
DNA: TGCAGCGTTGAAGACGGGCAGAAAACCTACAATGAGCAGTTCTTC

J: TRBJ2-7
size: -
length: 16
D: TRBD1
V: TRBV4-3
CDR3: CASSQDWAGGYYEQYF
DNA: TGCGCCAGCAGCCAAGATTGGGCAGGGGGCTACTACGAGCAGTACTTC

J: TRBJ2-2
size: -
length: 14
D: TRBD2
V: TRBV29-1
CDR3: CSVVRRERTGELFF
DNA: TGCAGCGTCGTTCGGCGGGAGCGCACCGGGGAGCTGTTTTTT

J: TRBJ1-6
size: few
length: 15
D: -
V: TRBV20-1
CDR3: CSASTYRGYNSPLHF
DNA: TGCAGTGCTAGTACTTACCGCGGCTATAATTCACCCCTCCACTTT

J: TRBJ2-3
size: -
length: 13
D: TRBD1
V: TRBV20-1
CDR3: CSADRGPGDTQYF
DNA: TGCAGTGCCGACAGGGGGCCGGGAGATACGCAGTATTTT

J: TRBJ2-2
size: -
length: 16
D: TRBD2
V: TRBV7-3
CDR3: CASSKQAGVYTGELFF
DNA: TGTGCCAGCAGTAAGCAAGCGGGAGTGTACACCGGGGAGCTGTTTTTT

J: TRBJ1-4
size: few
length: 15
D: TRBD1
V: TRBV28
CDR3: CASSFHRGNNEKLFF
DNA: TGTGCCAGCAGTTTCCACAGGGGAAATAATGAAAAACTGTTTTTT

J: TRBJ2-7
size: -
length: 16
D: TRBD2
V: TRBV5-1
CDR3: CASSLGISGSSYEQYF
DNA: TGCGCCAGCAGCTTGGGAATTAGCGGGAGCTCCTACGAGCAGTACTTC

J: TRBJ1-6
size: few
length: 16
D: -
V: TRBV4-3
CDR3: CASSHDLQPYNSPLHF
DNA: TGCGCCAGCAGCCATGATCTACAGCCTTATAATTCACCCCTCCACTTT

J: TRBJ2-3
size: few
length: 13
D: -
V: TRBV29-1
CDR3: CSVAGAKKDTQYF
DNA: TGCAGCGTTGCCGGGGCTAAGAAAGATACGCAGTATTTT

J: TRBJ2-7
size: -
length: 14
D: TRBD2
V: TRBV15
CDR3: CATSSGGLSYEQYF
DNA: TGTGCCACCAGCTCGGGAGGGCTCTCCTACGAGCAGTACTTC

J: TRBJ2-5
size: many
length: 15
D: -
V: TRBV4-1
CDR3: CASSQENGSGETQYF
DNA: TGCGCCAGCAGCCAAGAGAACGGGAGTGGTGAGACCCAGTACTTC

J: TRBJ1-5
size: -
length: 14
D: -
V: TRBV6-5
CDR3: CASSYGSSNQPQHF
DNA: TGTGCCAGCAGTTACGGGTCTAGCAATCAGCCCCAGCATTTT

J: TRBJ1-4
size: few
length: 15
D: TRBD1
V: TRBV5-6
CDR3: CASSITGQKNEKLFF
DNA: TGTGCCAGCAGCATTACGGGACAGAAGAATGAAAAACTGTTTTTT

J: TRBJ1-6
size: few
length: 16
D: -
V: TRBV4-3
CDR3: CASSQVPAGRNSPLHF
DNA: TGCGCCAGCAGCCAAGTACCAGCAGGGAGGAATTCACCCCTCCACTTT

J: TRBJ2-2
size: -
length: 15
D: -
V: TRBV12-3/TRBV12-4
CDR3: CASSLMTWATGELFF
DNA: TGTGCCAGCAGCTTAATGACGTGGGCTACCGGGGAGCTGTTTTTT

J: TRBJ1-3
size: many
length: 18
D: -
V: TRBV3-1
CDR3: CASSDYAGASGTGNTIYF
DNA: TGTGCCAGCAGCGACTACGCTGGGGCTTCGGGGACTGGAAACACCATATATTTT

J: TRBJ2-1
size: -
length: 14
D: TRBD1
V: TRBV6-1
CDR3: CASIVTGVFNEQFF
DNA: TGTGCCAGCATAGTGACAGGGGTATTCAATGAGCAGTTCTTC

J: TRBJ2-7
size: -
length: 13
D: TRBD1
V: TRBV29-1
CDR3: CSVEEDRGTEQYF
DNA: TGCAGCGTTGAAGAGGACAGGGGTACCGAGCAGTACTTC